A single sample is the source of the 9 T cell receptor beta chains below, sequenced in a study of blood T cell repertoires in COVID-19. Measured with immunoSEQ multiplex PCR; TCRdb has only the in-frame clones, and not every one. Of over 200,000 clones detected, 83% appear once; the ten largest clones hold about 2.7%. Sequenced: peripheral blood. The receptors here all came from a woman in her thirties or forties with active or convalescent COVID-19.

The J gene is TRBJ1-4, the V gene TRBV28; D is possibly TRBD1 (6 bases). With 4 bases removed from V and 7 bases from J, the gap between germline ends came to 16 bases. The CDR3 has 15 residues. Germline lookup yields CDR1 MDHEN and CDR2 SYDVKM. The CDR3 sequence is CASSSRTAQGEKLFF. The CDR3 region has the DNA TGTGCCAGCAGTTCCCGGACAGCCCAGGGTGAAAAACTGTTTTTT.

The chain uses TRBV15 and TRBJ2-7; 7 bases agree with TRBD2. The CDR3 runs to 16 residues. Germline V lookup: CDR1 LNHNV, CDR2 YYDKDF (reference sequence). V lost 3 bases and J lost 2; bases outside the gene matches: 10. For the CDR3, the DNA is TGTGCCACCAGCAGTCTGGGGGGGACTAAAACCTACGAGCAGTACTTC. This translates into CATSSLGGTKTYEQYF. Full variable domain (rest looked up from reference TRBV15 and TRBJ2-7): DAMVIQNPRYQVTQFGKPVTLSCSQTLNHNVMYWYQQKSSQAPKLLFHYYDKDFNNEADTPDNFQSRRPNTSFCFLDIRSPGLGDTAMYLCATSSLGGTKTYEQYFGPGTRLTVT.

The chain uses TRBV5-6 and TRBJ1-5; no reliable D call. This CDR3 has 12 amino acids. Germline V gene sequence: CDR1 SGHDT, CDR2 YYEEEE. V lost 2 bases, J lost 6 bases, and 6 bases lay in between. For the CDR3, the DNA is TGTGCCAGCAGCTTAAGCTCTCAGCCCCAGCATTTT. Amino acid sequence: CASSLSSQPQHF.

V is TRBV5-1 and J is TRBJ2-5; 11 bases line up with TRBD1. Trimming took 3 bases from V and 2 from J; bases not matched to a gene: 3. The germline gives CDR1 SGHRS, CDR2 YFSETQ. The CDR3 runs to 15 residues. The CDR3 sequence is CASSYGTGGQETQYF. CDR3 sequence (DNA): TGCGCCAGCAGCTACGGGACAGGGGGGCAAGAGACCCAGTACTTC.

The chain couples TRBV18 to TRBJ2-3; the match to TRBD2 covers 11 bases. Germline V gives CDR1 KGHSH, CDR2 LQKENI. With 3 bases clipped from V and 3 bases from J, the junction kept 11 bases outside the gene matches. This CDR3 region has 18 residues. The CDR3 DNA reads TGTGCCAGCTCACCGAAACTAGCGGGAGCTTTCGTGACAGATACGCAGTATTTT. Amino acid sequence: CASSPKLAGAFVTDTQYF. Supplemented by reference TRBV18 and TRBJ2-3, the full variable domain reads NAGVMQNPRHLVRRRGQEARLRCSPMKGHSHVYWYRQLPEEGLKFMVYLQKENIIDESGMPKERFSAEFPKEGPSILRIQQVVRGDSAAYFCASSPKLAGAFVTDTQYFGPGTRLTVL.

The V call is TRBV28, the J call TRBJ2-7, with 13 bases fitting TRBD2. Per the germline V gene, CDR1 is MDHEN and CDR2 is SYDVKM. The CDR3 runs to 15 residues. Losses at the gene ends were 6 bases for V and 5 bases for J; bases not matched to a gene: 7. The CDR3 sequence is CASRQTSGGEDEQYF. In DNA form, the CDR3 reads TGTGCCAGCAGACAAACTAGCGGGGGGGAGGACGAGCAGTACTTC. The full variable domain, its missing parts supplied by reference TRBV28 and TRBJ2-7, is DVKVTQSSRYLVKRTGEKVFLECVQDMDHENMFWYRQDPGLGLRLIYFSYDVKMKEKGDIPEGYSVSREKKERFSLILESASTNQTSMYLCASRQTSGGEDEQYFGPGTRLTVT.

The J gene is TRBJ2-6, the V gene TRBV28, with a possible D match to TRBD2 (5 bases). Between the trimmed V and J ends, which lost 5 bases and 3 bases, there was a span of 11 bases. Germline lookup yields CDR1 MDHEN and CDR2 SYDVKM. CDR3 length equals 15 residues. Written as DNA, the CDR3 is TGTGCCAGCAGTAACCCTCGGGATGGGGCCAACGTCCTGACTTTC. Translating gives CASSNPRDGANVLTF.

A few counts support this clone. This chain joins TRBV6-5 and TRBJ2-3; D uncertain. CDR1 and CDR2 (germline): MNHEY, SVGAGI. The CDR3 runs to 12 residues. V was clipped by 2 bases and J by 6 bases, with 6 bases between them. This chain's CDR3 is CASSYPGDTQYF. CDR3 bases: TGTGCCAGCAGTTACCCAGGTGATACGCAGTATTTT.

The V call is TRBV11-2, the J call TRBJ1-6; TRBD1 matches 9 bases. V was clipped by 5 bases and J by 10 bases; unmatched bases: 12. The CDR3 loop spans 16 amino acids. The germline CDR1 and CDR2 sequences are SGHAT and FQNNGV. This chain's CDR3 is CASSGTGTRRGSPLHF. For the CDR3, the DNA is TGTGCCAGCAGCGGGACAGGGACCCGGAGGGGCTCACCCCTCCACTTT.